The clone carrying this T cell receptor beta chain was seen just once. CDR1 MNHEY and CDR2 SVGAGI come from the germline V gene. Trimming took off 0 bases at V and 6 bases at J, with 9 bases between the two ends. The CDR3 has 13 amino acids. This sample was taken from a study of radiation and T cells in renal cell carcinoma. Sequencing used immunoSEQ multiplex PCR; TCRdb keeps in-frame clones, though not all of them. The repertoire holds about 78,000 clones, with about nine tenths as singletons. Time point denoted: blood 4 weeks post-SBRT, at nephrectomy. Treatment: 15 Gy SBRT to primary tumor, nephrectomy 4 weeks later.

The chain has TRBV6-5 and TRBJ2-7; perhaps TRBD2 as D (6 bases). The sequences come from blood, collected from a patient whose treatment included radiotherapy and nephrectomy. The sequence was collected from a woman between 65 and 79 years old with renal cell carcinoma. CDR3 coding DNA: TGTGCCAGCAGTTACTCGGTGGGGGGCGAGCAGTACTTC. Translation: CASSYSVGGEQYF.